This T cell receptor (beta chain) originates from a study of T cell repertoires in cytomegalovirus infection. Overall study: CMV infection together with matching HLA type was indicated by public TCR beta signatures. General study results and limits: People with CMV and the relevant HLA were identified by cumulative public TCR beta family frequency.

TCRdb fed the reads into MiXCR, producing one record per CDR3 protein. The profile shows hundreds of thousands of distinct CDR3 sequences, around a third of them singletons. This clonotype came up a few times. Its antigen is still unknown. Trimming shortened V by 8 bases and J by 4 bases, and 11 bases separated the two germline ends. Germline CDR1 MGHRA, CDR2 YSYEKL. The CDR3 totals 12 residues. The origin of this receptor is a human donor in good health (CMV status not recorded). Some clones in this sample may be carry-over from other donors' samples. Sequenced here: cultured CD8+ T cells from PBMCs, sampled from culture after CMV antigen stimulation. The J gene is TRBJ1-1, the V gene TRBV4-1, with D tentatively TRBD1 (5 bases). The CDR3 coding sequence is TGCGCCAGCGCGGGGGTTAGCACTGAAGCTTTCTTT. Amino acid sequence: CASAGVSTEAFF.